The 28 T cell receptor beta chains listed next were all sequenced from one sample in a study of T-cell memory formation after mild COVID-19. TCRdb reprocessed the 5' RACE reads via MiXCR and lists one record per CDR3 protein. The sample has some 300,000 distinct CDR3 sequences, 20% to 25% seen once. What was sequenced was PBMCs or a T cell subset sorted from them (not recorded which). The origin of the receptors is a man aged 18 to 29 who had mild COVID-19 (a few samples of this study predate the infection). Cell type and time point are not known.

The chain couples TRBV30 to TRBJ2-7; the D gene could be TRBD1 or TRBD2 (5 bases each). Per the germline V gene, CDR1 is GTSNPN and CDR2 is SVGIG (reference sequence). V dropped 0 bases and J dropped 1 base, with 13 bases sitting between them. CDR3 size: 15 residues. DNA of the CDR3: TGTGCCTGGAGTGTACCGGGACGGTTGTCCTACGAGCAGTACTTC. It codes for CAWSVPGRLSYEQYF.

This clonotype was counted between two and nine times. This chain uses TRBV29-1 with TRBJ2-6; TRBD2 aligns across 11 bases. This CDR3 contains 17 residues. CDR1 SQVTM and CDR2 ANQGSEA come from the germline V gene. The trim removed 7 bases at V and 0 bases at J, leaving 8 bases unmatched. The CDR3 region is CSAALAGVPSGANVLTF. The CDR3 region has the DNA TGCAGCGCCGCACTAGCGGGGGTTCCCTCTGGGGCCAACGTCCTGACTTTC.

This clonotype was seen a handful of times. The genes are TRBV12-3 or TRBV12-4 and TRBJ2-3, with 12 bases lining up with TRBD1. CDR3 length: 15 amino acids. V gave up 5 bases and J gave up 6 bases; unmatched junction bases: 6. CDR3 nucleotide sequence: TGTGCCAGCAGTCCAGGGACAGGGGGCGGGGATACGCAGTATTTT. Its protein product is CASSPGTGGGDTQYF.

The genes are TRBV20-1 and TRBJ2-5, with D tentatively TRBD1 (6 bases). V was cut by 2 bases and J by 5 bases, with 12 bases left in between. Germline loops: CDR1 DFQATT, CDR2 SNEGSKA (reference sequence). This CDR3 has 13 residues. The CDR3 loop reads CSARREGGETQYF. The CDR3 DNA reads TGCAGTGCTAGAAGGGAAGGGGGTGAGACCCAGTACTTC.

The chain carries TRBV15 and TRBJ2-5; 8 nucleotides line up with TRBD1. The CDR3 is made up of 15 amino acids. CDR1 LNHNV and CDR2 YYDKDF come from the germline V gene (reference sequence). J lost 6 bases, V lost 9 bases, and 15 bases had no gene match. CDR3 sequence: CATAPRSGGGKTQYF. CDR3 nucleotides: TGTGCCACGGCTCCGAGGTCAGGGGGCGGAAAGACCCAGTACTTC.

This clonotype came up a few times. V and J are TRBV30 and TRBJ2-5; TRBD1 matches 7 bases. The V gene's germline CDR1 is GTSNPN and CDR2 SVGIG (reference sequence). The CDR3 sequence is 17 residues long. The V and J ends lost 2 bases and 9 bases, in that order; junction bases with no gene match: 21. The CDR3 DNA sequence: TGTGCCTGGAGTACCGCCGGGACACCGTGGGACAGTAGACCCCAGTACTTC. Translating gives CAWSTAGTPWDSRPQYF.

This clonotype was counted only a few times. The CDR3: CASSLSGSRAEAFF. CDR3 sequence (DNA): TGTGCCAGCAGCTTAAGCGGTTCTAGGGCTGAAGCTTTCTTT. This sequence joins TRBV7-8 and TRBJ1-1; no reliable D call. Germline loops: CDR1 SGHVS, CDR2 FQNEAQ. V dropped 2 bases and J dropped 6 bases, with 13 bases sitting between them. This CDR3 spans 14 amino acids.

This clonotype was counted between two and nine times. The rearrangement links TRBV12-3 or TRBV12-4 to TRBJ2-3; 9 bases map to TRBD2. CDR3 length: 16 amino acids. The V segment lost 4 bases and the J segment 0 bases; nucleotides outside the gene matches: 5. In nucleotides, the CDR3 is TGTGCCAGCAGTTCACTTGCGGGGGGGAGCACAGATACGCAGTATTTT. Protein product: CASSSLAGGSTDTQYF.

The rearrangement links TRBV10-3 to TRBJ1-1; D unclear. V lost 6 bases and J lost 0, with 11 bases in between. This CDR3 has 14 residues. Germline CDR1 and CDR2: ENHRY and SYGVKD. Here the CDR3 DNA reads TGTGCCATCAGAGAGATATCCATGAACACTGAAGCTTTCTTT. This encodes CAIREISMNTEAFF.

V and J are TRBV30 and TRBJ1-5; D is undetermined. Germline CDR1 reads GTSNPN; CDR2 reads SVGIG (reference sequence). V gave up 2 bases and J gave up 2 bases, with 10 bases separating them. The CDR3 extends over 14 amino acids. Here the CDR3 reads CAWSLGFGNQPQHF. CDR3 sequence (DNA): TGTGCCTGGAGTTTGGGATTTGGCAATCAGCCCCAGCATTTT.

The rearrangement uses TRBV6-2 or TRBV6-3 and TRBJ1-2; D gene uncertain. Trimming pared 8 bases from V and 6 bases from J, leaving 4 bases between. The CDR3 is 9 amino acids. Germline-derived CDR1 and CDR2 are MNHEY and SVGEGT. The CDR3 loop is CASPDGYTF. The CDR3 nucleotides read TGTGCCAGCCCGGATGGCTACACCTTC.

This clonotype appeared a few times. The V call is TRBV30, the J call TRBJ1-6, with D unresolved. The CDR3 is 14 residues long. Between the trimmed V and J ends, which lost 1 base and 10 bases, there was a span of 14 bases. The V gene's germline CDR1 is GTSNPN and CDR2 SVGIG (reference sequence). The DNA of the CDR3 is TGTGCCTGGAGTGCCCGGGATTTAGGGTCACCCCTCCACTTT. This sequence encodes CAWSARDLGSPLHF.

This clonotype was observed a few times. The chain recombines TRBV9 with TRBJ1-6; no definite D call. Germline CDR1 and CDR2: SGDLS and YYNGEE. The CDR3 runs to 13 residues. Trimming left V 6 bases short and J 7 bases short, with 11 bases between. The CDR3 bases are TGTGCCAGCACGCGGCAGCCAAATTCACCCCTCCACTTT. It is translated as CASTRQPNSPLHF.

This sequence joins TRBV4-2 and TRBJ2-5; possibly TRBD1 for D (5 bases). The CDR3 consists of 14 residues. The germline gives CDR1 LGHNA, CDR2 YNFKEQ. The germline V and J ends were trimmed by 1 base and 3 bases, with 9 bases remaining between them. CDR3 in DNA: TGTGCCAGCAGCCAAGCCGGCAGGGAAGAGACCCAGTACTTC. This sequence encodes CASSQAGREETQYF.

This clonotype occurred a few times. As DNA, the CDR3 is TGTGCCAGCAGTTTAGGGCTGAGTAACACCGGGGAGCTGTTTTTT. Protein: CASSLGLSNTGELFF. The rearrangement joins TRBV12-3 or TRBV12-4 to TRBJ2-2; D gene uncertain. V was pared by 1 base and J by 2 bases, with 8 bases between. The CDR3 totals 15 residues.

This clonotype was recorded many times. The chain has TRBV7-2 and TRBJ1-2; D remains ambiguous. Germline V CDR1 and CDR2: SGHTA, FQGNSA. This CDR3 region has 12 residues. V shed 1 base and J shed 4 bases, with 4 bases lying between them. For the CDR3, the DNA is TGTGCCAGCAGCTTAGAGAGCTATGGCTACACCTTC. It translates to CASSLESYGYTF. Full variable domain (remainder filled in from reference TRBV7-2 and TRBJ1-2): GAGVSQSPSNKVTEKGKDVELRCDPISGHTALYWYRQSLGQGLEFLIYFQGNSAPDKSGLPSDRFSAERTGGSVSTLTIQRTQQEDSAVYLCASSLESYGYTFGSGTRLTVV.

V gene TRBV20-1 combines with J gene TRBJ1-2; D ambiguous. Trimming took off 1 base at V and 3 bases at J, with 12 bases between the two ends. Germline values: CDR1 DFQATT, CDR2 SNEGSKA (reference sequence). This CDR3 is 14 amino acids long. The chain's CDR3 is CSARASGDYYGYTF. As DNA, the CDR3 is TGCAGTGCTAGAGCCTCGGGCGATTACTATGGCTACACCTTC.

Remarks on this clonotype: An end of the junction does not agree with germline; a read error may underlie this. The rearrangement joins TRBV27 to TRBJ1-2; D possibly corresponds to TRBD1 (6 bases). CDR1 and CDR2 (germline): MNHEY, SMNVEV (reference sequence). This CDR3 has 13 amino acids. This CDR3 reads CASSAGQTYRYTF. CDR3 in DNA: TGTGCCAGCAGTGCCGGACAGACCTATCGCTACACCTTC.

Here the CDR3 DNA reads TGTGCCAGCAGCGGAGGGACAGCCCCTGAAGCTTTCTTT. Protein: CASSGGTAPEAFF. The rearrangement joins TRBV7-2 to TRBJ1-1; TRBD1 agrees at 7 bases. The CDR3 runs 13 residues. Germline V gives CDR1 SGHTA, CDR2 FQGNSA. The V and J ends lost 5 bases and 6 bases, in that order; junction bases with no gene match: 6.

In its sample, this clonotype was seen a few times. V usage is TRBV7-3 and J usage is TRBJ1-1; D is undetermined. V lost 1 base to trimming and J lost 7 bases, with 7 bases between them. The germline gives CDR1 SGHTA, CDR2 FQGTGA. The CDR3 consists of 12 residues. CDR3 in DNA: TGTGCCAGCAGCTTAATTGACGGTGAAGCTTTCTTT. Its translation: CASSLIDGEAFF. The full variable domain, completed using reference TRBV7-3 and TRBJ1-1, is GAGVSQTPSNKVTEKGKYVELRCDPISGHTALYWYRQSLGQGPEFLIYFQGTGAADDSGLPNDRFFAVRPEGSVSTLKIQRTERGDSAVYLCASSLIDGEAFFGQGTRLTVV.

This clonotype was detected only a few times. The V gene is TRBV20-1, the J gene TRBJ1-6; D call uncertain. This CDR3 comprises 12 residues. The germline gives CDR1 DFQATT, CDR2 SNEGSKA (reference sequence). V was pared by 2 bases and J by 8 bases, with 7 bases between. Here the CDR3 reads CSARRHDSPLHF. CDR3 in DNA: TGCAGTGCTAGACGCCACGATTCACCCCTCCACTTT.

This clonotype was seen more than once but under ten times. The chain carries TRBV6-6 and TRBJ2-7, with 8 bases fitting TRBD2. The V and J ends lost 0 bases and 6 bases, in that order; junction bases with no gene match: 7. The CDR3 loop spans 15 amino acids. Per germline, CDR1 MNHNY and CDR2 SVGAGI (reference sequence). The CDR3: CASSYSNAGGPEQYV. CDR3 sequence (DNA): TGTGCCAGCAGTTACTCGAACGCGGGGGGCCCCGAGCAGTACGTC.

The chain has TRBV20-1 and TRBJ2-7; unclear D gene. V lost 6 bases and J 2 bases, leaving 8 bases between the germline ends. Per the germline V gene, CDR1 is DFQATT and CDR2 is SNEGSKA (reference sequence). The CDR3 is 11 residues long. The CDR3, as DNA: TGCAGTGCGTCAGGACCCTACGAGCAGTACGTC. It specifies CSASGPYEQYV.

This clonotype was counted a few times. The CDR3 protein is CSARDVTKTQYF. CDR3 nucleotide sequence: TGCAGTGCTAGAGATGTAACGAAGACCCAGTACTTC. The rearrangement links TRBV20-1 to TRBJ2-5; D unresolved. The CDR3 length is 12 residues. From germline, CDR1 is DFQATT and CDR2 SNEGSKA (reference sequence). Trimming stripped 0 bases from V and 6 bases from J, with 8 bases between.

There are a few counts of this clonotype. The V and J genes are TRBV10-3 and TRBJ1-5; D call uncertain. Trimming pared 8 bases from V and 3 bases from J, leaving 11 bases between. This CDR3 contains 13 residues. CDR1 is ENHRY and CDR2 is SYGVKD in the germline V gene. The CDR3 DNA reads TGTGCCATCCGAGATCGTTACAATCAGCCCCAGCATTTT. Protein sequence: CAIRDRYNQPQHF.

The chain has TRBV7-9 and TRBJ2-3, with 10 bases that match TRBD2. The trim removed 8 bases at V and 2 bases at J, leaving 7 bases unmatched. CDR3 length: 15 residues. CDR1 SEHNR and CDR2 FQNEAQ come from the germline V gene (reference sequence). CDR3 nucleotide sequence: TGTGCCAGCGGTAGCGGGGGGACCGTCACAGATACGCAGTATTTT. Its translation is CASGSGGTVTDTQYF.

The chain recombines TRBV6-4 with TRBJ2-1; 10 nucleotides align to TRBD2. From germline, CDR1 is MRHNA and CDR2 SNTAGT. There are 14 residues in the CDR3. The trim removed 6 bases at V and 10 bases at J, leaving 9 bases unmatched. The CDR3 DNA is TGTGCCAGCAGCCAGCGGGGGGGTTGGCGAGAGCAGTTCTTC. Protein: CASSQRGGWREQFF.

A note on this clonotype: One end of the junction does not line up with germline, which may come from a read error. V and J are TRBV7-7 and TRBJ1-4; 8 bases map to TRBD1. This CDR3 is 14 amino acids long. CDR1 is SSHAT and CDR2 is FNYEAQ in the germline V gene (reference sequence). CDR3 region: CASSRGGTGEKLFF. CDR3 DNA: TGTGCTAGCAGCCGGGGGGGGACAGGTGAAAAACTGTTTTTT.